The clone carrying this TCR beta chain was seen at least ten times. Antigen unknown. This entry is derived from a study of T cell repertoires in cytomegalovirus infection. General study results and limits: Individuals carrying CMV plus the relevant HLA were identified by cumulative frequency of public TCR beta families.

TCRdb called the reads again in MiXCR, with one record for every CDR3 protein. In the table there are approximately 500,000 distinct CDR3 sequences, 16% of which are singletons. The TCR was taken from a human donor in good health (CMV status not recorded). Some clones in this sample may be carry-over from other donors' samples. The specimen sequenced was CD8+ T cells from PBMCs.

CDR3 amino acids: CASSYDFGTSYEQYF. The CDR3 DNA reads TGTGCCAGCAGTTATGATTTCGGGACGTCCTACGAGCAGTACTTC. This chain uses TRBV6-2 or TRBV6-3 with TRBJ2-7; either TRBD1 or TRBD2 may supply D (5 bases each). Trimming removed 3 bases at V and 1 base at J, with 13 bases between. CDR3 size: 15 residues. CDR1 is MNHEY and CDR2 is SVGEGT in the germline V gene.